A selection of T cell receptor beta chains follows, all from one sample in a study of T cell responses to AZD1222 COVID-19 vaccine. Libraries were prepared by immunoSEQ multiplex PCR; TCRdb keeps only in-frame clonotypes and omits some of them. The table records approximately 150,000 clones, roughly 92% of them present only once. The sequencing used peripheral blood, collected 28 days after the second AZD1222 dose. These receptors were taken from an adult who received the AZD1222 COVID-19 vaccine. CDR3s include the opening cysteine and the closing phenylalanine or tryptophan. A D gene is named only where the DNA matches it firmly. Clone size appears in some rows only: once, few, many, or a class for an expanded clone.

clone_size	v_call	j_call	d_call	cdr3_aa	cdr3_nt
-	TRBV5-1	TRBJ1-1	-	CASRSTVDTEAFF	TGCGCCAGCAGGTCGACGGTGGACACTGAAGCTTTCTTT
few	TRBV6-5	TRBJ1-4	-	CASSGRREKLFF	TGTGCAAGCAGCGGCCGTAGGGAAAAACTGTTTTTT
-	TRBV28	TRBJ2-7	-	CASTSDYEQYF	TGTGCCAGCACTAGCGACTACGAGCAGTACTTC
-	TRBV5-1	TRBJ2-1	TRBD1	CASSTSGTGTGNEQFF	TGCGCCAGCAGCACTTCCGGGACAGGGACAGGCAATGAGCAGTTCTTC
-	TRBV2	TRBJ2-7	-	CASSSIGVGLEQYF	TGTGCCAGCAGTAGTATAGGAGTCGGTTTGGAGCAGTACTTC
-	TRBV29-1	TRBJ2-7	-	CSVVSGQQAEQYF	TGCAGCGTTGTATCCGGACAACAGGCCGAGCAGTACTTC
-	TRBV7-9	TRBJ2-7	TRBD2	CASSSRGLADTYEQYF	TGTGCCAGCAGCTCACGGGGACTAGCGGACACCTACGAGCAGTACTTC
-	TRBV24-1	TRBJ1-5	-	CATSDSGRVSNQPQHF	TGTGCCACCAGTGACTCTGGACGGGTTAGCAATCAGCCCCAGCATTTT
-	TRBV4-1	TRBJ1-2	-	CASSQSARERNLRGYTF	TGCGCCAGCAGCCAGTCAGCAAGGGAAAGGAACCTCCGTGGCTACACCTTC
-	TRBV9	TRBJ1-2	-	CASSVGARETGYTF	TGTGCCAGCAGCGTAGGGGCCAGGGAAACTGGCTACACCTTC
-	TRBV7-9	TRBJ2-5	TRBD2	CASSLAGGETQYF	TGTGCCAGCAGCTTAGCGGGGGGGGAGACCCAGTACTTC
-	TRBV27	TRBJ1-2	-	CASSFRIQGDYGYTF	TGTGCCAGCAGTTTTCGAATACAGGGTGACTATGGCTACACCTTC
once	TRBV13	TRBJ1-4	TRBD1	CASSQRGQGVREKLFF	TGTGCCAGCAGCCAGAGAGGACAGGGCGTGAGGGAAAAACTGTTTTTT
once	TRBV28	TRBJ2-5	-	CASSKSGGLETQYF	TGTGCCAGCAGTAAAAGTGGGGGGCTAGAGACCCAGTACTTC
-	TRBV5-1	TRBJ2-1	TRBD2	CASSLEGTSSREQFF	TGCGCCAGCAGCTTGGAGGGGACTAGTTCACGCGAGCAGTTCTTC
-	TRBV7-8	TRBJ2-2	-	CASSFQGRDTGELFF	TGTGCCAGCAGTTTTCAGGGGAGAGATACCGGGGAGCTGTTTTTT
-	TRBV29-1	TRBJ1-1	-	CSVDVVGASAFF	TGCAGCGTTGATGTTGTGGGGGCATCGGCTTTCTTT
-	TRBV29-1	TRBJ2-3	-	CSVGGPALSTDTQYF	TGCAGCGTTGGGGGGCCAGCGCTTAGCACAGATACGCAGTATTTT
-	TRBV10-3	TRBJ2-1	-	CAILDREGNEQFF	TGTGCCATCCTAGACAGGGAGGGCAATGAGCAGTTCTTC
-	TRBV7-9	TRBJ2-1	-	CASSQWLGFDNEQFF	TGTGCCAGCAGCCAATGGTTAGGTTTTGACAATGAGCAGTTCTTC
-	TRBV29-1	TRBJ1-1	-	CSVGFDRKNTEAFF	TGCAGCGTGGGCTTCGACAGGAAGAACACTGAAGCTTTCTTT
-	TRBV3-1/TRBV3-2	TRBJ2-7	TRBD1	CASSQPSGTGAYEQYF	TGTGCCAGCAGCCAGCCATCCGGGACAGGGGCCTACGAGCAGTACTTC
-	TRBV15	TRBJ1-4	-	CATSRDLGFNEKLFF	TGTGCCACCAGCAGAGATTTGGGGTTTAATGAAAAACTGTTTTTT
-	TRBV27	TRBJ2-1	-	CASSPLPYNEQFF	TGTGCCAGCAGTCCCCTTCCGTACAATGAGCAGTTCTTC
-	TRBV7-5	TRBJ1-6	-	CVRSLPINQTGNSPLHF	TGTGTCAGAAGCCTCCCGATAAACCAGACAGGGAATTCACCCCTCCACTTT
-	TRBV20-1	TRBJ2-1	TRBD2	CSASPSLGRANDEQFF	TGCAGTGCTAGTCCCAGCCTCGGGAGGGCCAACGATGAGCAGTTCTTC
-	TRBV5-1	TRBJ1-2	-	CASSLDPGNYGYTF	TGCGCCAGCAGCTTGGATCCGGGGAACTATGGCTACACCTTC
-	TRBV15	TRBJ2-7	-	CATSRVPNYEQYF	TGTGCCACCAGCAGAGTTCCGAACTACGAGCAGTACTTC
once	TRBV5-1	TRBJ1-4	-	CASSLERREKLFF	TGCGCCAGCAGCTTGGAACGGCGTGAAAAACTGTTTTTT
-	TRBV6-6	TRBJ2-7	-	CASSRDGGYEQYF	TGTGCCAGCAGTCGCGATGGGGGATACGAGCAGTACTTC
-	TRBV7-2	TRBJ2-3	-	CASSLVRGTDTQYF	TGTGCCAGCAGCTTAGTCAGGGGAACAGATACGCAGTATTTT
-	TRBV6-5	TRBJ1-2	TRBD1	CASSPTGTGRDGYTF	TGTGCCAGCAGTCCAACCGGGACAGGGAGGGATGGCTACACCTTC
-	TRBV3-1/TRBV3-2	TRBJ1-2	-	CASSPDGATYGYTF	TGTGCCAGCAGCCCGGACGGAGCTACGTATGGCTACACCTTC
-	TRBV19	TRBJ2-1	-	CASSPSGSYNEQFF	TGTGCCAGTAGTCCCTCAGGGTCCTACAATGAGCAGTTCTTC
-	TRBV24-1	TRBJ2-5	TRBD1	CATSDTGTGATETQYF	TGTGCCACCAGTGATACCGGGACAGGGGCTACAGAGACCCAGTACTTC
-	TRBV28	TRBJ2-7	-	CASSFEGYEQYF	TGTGCCAGCAGTTTTGAGGGCTACGAGCAGTACTTC
-	TRBV12-3/TRBV12-4	TRBJ1-1	-	CASSPGGTEAFF	TGTGCCAGCAGTCCGGGGGGGACTGAAGCTTTCTTT
-	TRBV19	TRBJ2-7	-	CASRGTATYEQYF	TGTGCCAGTAGAGGGACCGCAACCTACGAGCAGTACTTC
-	TRBV11-2	TRBJ1-1	-	CASTEQGLNTEAFF	TGTGCCAGCACCGAACAGGGCCTGAACACTGAAGCTTTCTTT
-	TRBV5-4	TRBJ1-4	TRBD1	CASSSYGRQGKGEKLFF	TGTGCCAGCAGCAGCTACGGGCGACAGGGGAAGGGGGAAAAACTGTTTTTT
-	TRBV5-6	TRBJ1-2	-	CASSLRSFYGYTF	TGTGCCAGCAGCTTGCGATCATTCTATGGCTACACCTTC
-	TRBV7-3	TRBJ2-2	-	CASRPGAGGELFF	TGTGCCAGCCGCCCAGGGGCGGGCGGGGAGCTGTTTTTT
-	TRBV4-3	TRBJ1-1	TRBD1	CASSQEGQPQFKAFF	TGCGCCAGCAGCCAAGAGGGACAGCCCCAATTTAAAGCTTTCTTT
-	TRBV28	TRBJ1-2	-	CASSLGGRGYGYTF	TGTGCCAGCAGTTTGGGGGGGCGGGGCTATGGCTACACCTTC
-	TRBV3-1/TRBV3-2	TRBJ2-1	-	CASSLTKISAVSNNEQFF	TGTGCCAGCAGCCTAACCAAGATCTCAGCAGTCTCCAACAATGAGCAGTTCTTC
-	TRBV4-1	TRBJ1-5	-	CASSQDLWTPQHF	TGCGCCAGCAGCCAAGATTTATGGACTCCCCAGCATTTT
-	TRBV6-1	TRBJ1-1	-	CASSEGFSYREYTEAFF	TGTGCCAGCAGTGAAGGGTTTTCGTACAGGGAGTACACTGAAGCTTTCTTT
once	TRBV6-5	TRBJ1-6	-	CASVPDSTYNSPLHF	TGTGCCAGCGTCCCCGACAGTACCTATAATTCACCCCTCCACTTT
-	TRBV11-2	TRBJ1-4	-	CASSFGAATNEKLFF	TGTGCCAGCAGCTTCGGGGCCGCAACTAATGAAAAACTGTTTTTT
few	TRBV10-3	TRBJ2-7	-	CAISGTQGSEQYF	TGTGCCATCAGTGGAACACAGGGTTCCGAGCAGTACTTC
-	TRBV2	TRBJ1-3	TRBD1	CASRQTGGIGNTIYF	TGTGCCAGCAGGCAAACAGGGGGCATTGGAAACACCATATATTTT
-	TRBV5-6	TRBJ2-7	TRBD1	CASTLVAYKRDRVSYEQYF	TGTGCCAGCACCCTTGTCGCCTACAAACGAGACAGGGTCTCCTACGAGCAGTACTTC
-	TRBV7-9	TRBJ1-4	-	CASSLALEKLFF	TGTGCCAGCAGCTTAGCGTTAGAAAAACTGTTTTTT
-	TRBV11-2	TRBJ2-3	-	CASSPLSSPSTDTQYF	TGTGCCAGCAGCCCCCTATCCTCCCCTAGCACAGATACGCAGTATTTT